Presented here are 27 T cell receptor beta chains from one specimen sequenced in a study of cytotoxic CD8 clonotypes in ibrutinib-treated CLL. Generated by immunoSEQ multiplex PCR, the TCRdb table keeps only in-frame clones and is missing some. The sample carries roughly 110,000 clones, 58% recorded once. Material: PBMCs, obtained after 24 months of ibrutinib treatment. These receptors were obtained from a human donor with chronic lymphocytic leukemia.

The chain uses TRBV7-3 and TRBJ1-6; TRBD1 agrees at 7 bases. Germline assignment: CDR1 SGHTA and CDR2 FQGTGA. V was clipped by 4 bases and J by 8 bases; unmatched bases: 17. The CDR3 length is 18 residues. The CDR3 region is CASSSTGDDGIDDSPLHF. The CDR3 DNA is TGTGCCAGCAGCTCCACAGGGGATGACGGGATAGATGATTCACCCCTCCACTTT.

The chain combines TRBV29-1 with TRBJ1-2; unclear D gene. This CDR3 spans 11 amino acids. Trimming took off 6 bases at V and 2 bases at J, with 7 bases between the two ends. Germline V lookup: CDR1 SQVTM, CDR2 ANQGSEA. CDR3 region: CSVAGNYGYTF. In DNA form, the CDR3 reads TGCAGCGTCGCGGGGAACTATGGCTACACCTTC.

CDR3: CASSQDLNHYEQYF. CDR3 nucleotides: TGTGCCAGCAGCCAGGACCTCAACCACTACGAGCAGTACTTC. This rearrangement joins TRBV6-6 to TRBJ2-7; no definite D call. This CDR3 has 14 residues. Trimming shortened V by 6 bases and J by 3 bases, and 15 bases separated the two germline ends. The V gene's germline CDR1 is MNHNY and CDR2 SVGAGI (reference sequence).

The sample holds many counts of this clone. This sequence joins TRBV27 and TRBJ1-5; 12 bases align to TRBD1. Germline CDR1 MNHEY, CDR2 SMNVEV (reference sequence). V was pared by 5 bases and J by 7 bases, with 6 bases of the junction left unmatched. This CDR3 contains 15 residues. This CDR3 is CASSEIGTGGQPQHF. In DNA form, the CDR3 reads TGTGCCAGCAGTGAAATCGGGACAGGGGGCCAGCCCCAGCATTTT.

This clone was found a few times. The rearrangement links TRBV12-5 to TRBJ2-1; 10 nucleotides agree with TRBD1. J lost 7 bases, V lost 0 bases, and 6 bases had no gene match. Looked up from germline, CDR1 is LGHNT and CDR2 is FRNRAP. The CDR3 extends over 16 amino acids. The DNA for the CDR3 is TGTGCTAGTGGTTTGGTTATGGGACAGGGGAGGAATGAGCAGTTCTTC. Protein sequence: CASGLVMGQGRNEQFF.

This sequence joins TRBV5-4 and TRBJ1-2; TRBD1 matches at 7 bases. The CDR3 has 13 residues. Germline values: CDR1 SGHNT, CDR2 YYREEE (reference sequence). After removal of 2 bases from V and 8 bases from J, the junction contained 6 bases not matched to a gene. CDR3 amino acids: CASSLEGAGGYTF. Written as DNA, the CDR3 is TGTGCCAGCAGCTTAGAGGGGGCAGGAGGCTACACCTTC.

The gene calls are TRBV20-1 and TRBJ1-1; the D is unclear. The CDR3 totals 10 residues. Trimming took 3 bases from V and 6 from J, leaving 5 bases between them. Germline CDR1 is DFQATT and CDR2 is SNEGSKA (reference sequence). Written as DNA, the CDR3 is TGCAGTGCTAGTGGGCCTGAAGCTTTCTTT. Its protein product is CSASGPEAFF.

This chain uses TRBV15 with TRBJ1-1; 7 nucleotides match TRBD1. Trimming removed 4 bases from V and 5 bases from J; junction bases left unmatched: 10. There are 15 residues in the CDR3. Germline CDR1 and CDR2: LNHNV and YYDKDF (reference sequence). CDR3 DNA: TGTGCCACCAGCAAAGAGCAAGGGGGCCTTACTGAAGCTTTCTTT. Amino acids: CATSKEQGGLTEAFF.

The chain links TRBV21-1 to TRBJ2-1; TRBD1 is the table's D call and was not checked against the DNA. TRBV21-1 is listed as a pseudogene. CDR3 length equals 15 residues. CDR3 bases: TGTGCCAGCAGTAACCGGACAGACCACTACAATGAGCAGTTCTTC. Translating gives CASSNRTDHYNEQFF.

CDR3 DNA: TGTGCCAGCAAGGCGATGGGGCCTCTGGAGCAGTACTTC. Protein sequence: CASKAMGPLEQYF. V and J are TRBV6-6 and TRBJ2-7; a weak D match, TRBD1 (5 bases). Germline CDR1 and CDR2: MNHNY and SVGAGI (reference sequence). The CDR3 runs 13 residues. Trimming cost V 7 bases and J 7 bases, with 17 bases left between them.

The chain uses TRBV30 and TRBJ1-2; tentative D call: TRBD1 (5 bases). This CDR3 has 14 residues. V was trimmed by 2 bases and J by 8 bases, leaving 18 bases between them. Germline CDR1 is GTSNPN and CDR2 is SVGIG (reference sequence). The CDR3 region has the DNA TGTGCCTGGAGTTCTGAGTTTGGGGGTAGAGGCTACACCTTC. Translated: CAWSSEFGGRGYTF.

This sequence joins TRBV15 and TRBJ2-1; D is unresolved. V dropped 5 bases and J dropped 6 bases, with 8 bases sitting between them. Germline CDR1 reads LNHNV; CDR2 reads YYDKDF (reference sequence). This CDR3 contains 12 residues. The CDR3 reads CATSVGFNEQFF. The CDR3 DNA follows: TGTGCCACCAGCGTAGGGTTCAATGAGCAGTTCTTC. Filled out from reference TRBV15 and TRBJ2-1, the complete variable domain reads DAMVIQNPRYQVTQFGKPVTLSCSQTLNHNVMYWYQQKSSQAPKLLFHYYDKDFNNEADTPDNFQSRRPNTSFCFLDIRSPGLGDTAMYLCATSVGFNEQFFGPGTRLTVL.

DNA of the CDR3: TGTGCCAGCAGCTTGATAGCCGCTGAGCAGTTCTTC. Encoded protein: CASSLIAAEQFF. The rearrangement joins TRBV5-6 to TRBJ2-1; no clear D gene. The germline CDR1 and CDR2 sequences are SGHDT and YYEEEE. V gave up 1 base and J gave up 9 bases, with 8 bases separating them. The CDR3 contains 12 residues. Drawing the rest from reference TRBV5-6 and TRBJ2-1, the complete variable domain is DAGVTQSPTHLIKTRGQQVTLRCSPKSGHDTVSWYQQALGQGPQFIFQYYEEEERQRGNFPDRFSGHQFPNYSSELNVNALLLGDSALYLCASSLIAAEQFFGPGTRLTVL.

The rearrangement uses TRBV2 and TRBJ2-5, with unresolved D. V shed 6 bases and J shed 5 bases, with 10 bases lying between them. CDR1 and CDR2 from the germline V gene are SNHLY and FYNNEI. The CDR3 runs to 12 residues. The CDR3 nucleotides read TGTGCCAGCAGGGTCCTTGCGGAGACCCAGTACTTC. As protein: CASRVLAETQYF.

This clone was detected a few times. The chain carries TRBV6-6 and TRBJ1-6; no clear D. Germline CDR1 is MNHNY and CDR2 is SVGAGI (reference sequence). The CDR3 is made up of 11 amino acids. The V gene lost 4 bases and the J gene lost 8 bases, with 3 bases spanning the gap. CDR3 DNA sequence: TGTGCCAGCAGTTGGGATTCACCCCTCCACTTT. This translates into CASSWDSPLHF.

The V call is TRBV19, the J call TRBJ2-3, with TRBD2 matching 9 bases. CDR3 size: 15 residues. CDR1 LNHDA and CDR2 SQIVND come from the germline V gene (reference sequence). The V segment lost 4 bases and the J segment 2 bases; nucleotides outside the gene matches: 4. DNA for the CDR3: TGTGCCAGTAGTAGGGCTAGCGGGGACACAGATACGCAGTATTTT. This encodes CASSRASGDTDTQYF.

This clone was found a few times. This rearrangement joins TRBV7-2 to TRBJ2-1, with a possible D match to TRBD1 (6 bases). Trimming took 5 bases from V and 7 from J, leaving 9 bases between them. Germline CDR1 SGHTA, CDR2 FQGNSA. CDR3 length: 12 amino acids. CDR3 in amino acids: CASSPGQNEQFF. DNA for the CDR3: TGTGCCAGCAGCCCTGGACAGAATGAGCAGTTCTTC.

This chain uses TRBV30 with TRBJ1-2; D is perhaps TRBD1 (5 bases). The CDR3 runs to 14 residues. Between the trimmed V and J ends, which lost 1 base and 6 bases, there was a span of 15 bases. Germline lookup yields CDR1 GTSNPN and CDR2 SVGIG (reference sequence). The CDR3 sequence: CAWSGPPPRDGYTF. DNA for the CDR3: TGTGCCTGGAGTGGGCCCCCCCCCAGGGATGGCTACACCTTC.

A single count supports this clone. In nucleotides, the CDR3 is TGCGCCAGCAGCTTGAGCCTAGCCACCAGGGAGACCCAGTACTTC. Its protein product is CASSLSLATRETQYF. The chain links TRBV5-1 to TRBJ2-5; D might be TRBD2 (5 bases). CDR3 length: 15 amino acids. The germline V gene has CDR1 SGHRS and CDR2 YFSETQ. The ends were cut back, 1 base at V and 5 bases at J, with 15 bases in the middle.

This clone was found a few times. V and J are TRBV29-1 and TRBJ1-2; 8 nucleotides line up with TRBD1. The CDR3 runs to 14 residues. V shed 5 bases, J shed 4 bases, and the junction held 9 bases outside the gene matches. Looked up from germline, CDR1 is SQVTM and CDR2 is ANQGSEA. The CDR3 spells CSVQGASFFYGYTF. CDR3 nucleotide sequence: TGCAGCGTTCAGGGGGCTTCATTCTTCTATGGCTACACCTTC.

The J gene is TRBJ1-1, the V gene TRBV14, with D maybe TRBD1 (5 bases). Germline V lookup: CDR1 SGHDN, CDR2 FVKESK. CDR3 size: 16 residues. Trimming cost V 1 base and J 10 bases, with 22 bases left between them. CDR3 bases: TGTGCCAGCAGCCAAGTGGGTGCAGCCAATATGAGGGGAGCTTTCTTT. The encoded protein is CASSQVGAANMRGAFF.

A few counts support this clone. The gene calls are TRBV15 and TRBJ2-7; weak D call: TRBD1 (6 bases). Trimming left V 1 base short and J 4 bases short, with 20 bases between. From germline, CDR1 is LNHNV and CDR2 YYDKDF (reference sequence). The CDR3 is 17 residues long. This chain's CDR3 is CATSRVSQTGTRYEQYF. The CDR3 nucleotides are TGTGCCACCAGCAGAGTATCCCAAACAGGGACCCGGTACGAGCAGTACTTC.

The sample holds a few counts of this clone. The CDR3 nucleotides read TGTGCCAGCAGTCGGCTTGGAGCGCCCCTCCACTTT. Translated, it gives CASSRLGAPLHF. This chain uses TRBV5-6 with TRBJ1-6; D ambiguous. Germline loops: CDR1 SGHDT, CDR2 YYEEEE. The V and J ends lost 5 bases and 13 bases respectively, with 13 bases between them. This CDR3 region has 12 residues.

The chain uses TRBV25-1 and TRBJ2-7; D is unclear. Germline lookup yields CDR1 MGHDK and CDR2 SYGVNS. The CDR3 has 13 amino acids. Trimming shortened V by 7 bases and J by 3 bases, and 13 bases separated the two germline ends. CDR3 region: CASTRAGDYEQYF. In DNA form, the CDR3 reads TGTGCCAGCACCCGAGCAGGCGACTACGAGCAGTACTTC.

V and J are TRBV4-2 and TRBJ2-7, with TRBD1 matching 9 bases. Germline V gives CDR1 LGHNA, CDR2 YNFKEQ. The CDR3 loop spans 15 amino acids. Trimming at V came to 0 bases and at J to 2 bases, leaving 2 bases not matched to a gene. The CDR3 spells CASSQEGTGTYEQYF. The CDR3 bases are TGTGCCAGCAGCCAAGAAGGGACAGGGACCTACGAGCAGTACTTC.

Points on this clone: It is likely a read error: a sequence one base away is far more abundant. The same CDR3 can be traced to other DNA sequences in this sample. V is TRBV5-1 and J is TRBJ1-1, with D possibly TRBD1 on 5 matching bases. Germline V lookup: CDR1 SGHRS, CDR2 YFSETQ. The CDR3 extends over 12 amino acids. V shed 0 bases and J shed 8 bases, with 8 bases lying between them. The chain's CDR3 is CASSLGGVEAFF. In DNA, the CDR3 is TGCGCCAGCAGCTTGGGGGGCGTAGAAGCTTTCTTT.

The rearrangement links TRBV19 to TRBJ2-3; D might be TRBD1 (6 bases). Germline V gives CDR1 LNHDA, CDR2 SQIVND (reference sequence). The length of the CDR3 is 15 residues. Trimming left V 6 bases short and J 4 bases short, with 17 bases between. CDR3 region: CASSSYRAAPDTQYF. The CDR3 DNA reads as TGTGCCAGTAGCTCCTACAGGGCCGCCCCAGATACGCAGTATTTT.